What follows are 18 T cell receptor beta chains derived from one specimen sequenced in a study of technical replicates of blood from a few donors (dated 2017 in TCRdb). Receptors were amplified or captured by the immunoSEQ multiplex PCR assay. TCRdb holds this immuneACCESS table with in-frame rearrangements only. Some clones are missing; in checked studies, unresolved V genes explain under half, and the rest has no known cause. This sample gives about 81,000 clones in total; roughly four fifths of them show up just once. The ten biggest clones cover around 3.9% of the sample. The sequenced sample was PBMCs. These receptors all come from a human donor in good health. Some clones in this sample may be carry-over from other donors' samples.

The CDR3: CAWAPGQGSETQYF. The CDR3 DNA is TGTGCCTGGGCTCCGGGACAGGGATCGGAGACCCAGTACTTC. The rearrangement links TRBV30 to TRBJ2-5, with 9 bases matching TRBD1. The CDR3 has 14 residues. V lost 5 bases, J lost 5 bases, and 9 bases stayed unmatched. Germline lookup yields CDR1 GTSNPN and CDR2 SVGIG (reference sequence).

The chain recombines TRBV6-6 with TRBJ1-5; TRBD1 matches at 8 bases. Germline CDR1 reads MNHNY; CDR2 reads SVGAGI (reference sequence). The CDR3 covers 13 residues. The ends lost 4 bases at V and 6 bases at J; junction bases unmatched: 2. The CDR3 loop is CASSSGGVQPQHF. CDR3 sequence (DNA): TGTGCCAGCAGTTCAGGGGGCGTTCAGCCCCAGCATTTT.

This clone was observed a few times. One end of the junction is discordant with germline, which a read error may explain. The V gene is TRBV5-1, the J gene TRBJ1-1; a possible D gene is TRBD1 (5 bases). There are 12 residues in the CDR3. Germline lookup yields CDR1 SGHRS and CDR2 YFSETQ. The CDR3 sequence is CASSGGNAEAFF. CDR3 bases: TGCGCCAGCAGCGGGGGGAACGCTGAAGCTTTCTTT. Full variable domain (outside the CDR3, taken from reference TRBV5-1 and TRBJ1-1): KAGVTQTPRYLIKTRGQQVTLSCSPISGHRSVSWYQQTPGQGLQFLFEYFSETQRNKGNFPGRFSGRQFSNSRSEMNVSTLELGDSALYLCASSGGNAEAFFGQGTRLTVV.

J is TRBJ1-6 and V is TRBV5-6, with D possibly matching TRBD1 (5 bases). Germline assignment: CDR1 SGHDT and CDR2 YYEEEE. The CDR3 runs to 17 residues. Trimming shortened V by 4 bases and J by 0 bases, and 14 bases separated the two germline ends. CDR3 protein: CASSLRTGSSYNSPLHF. The DNA for the CDR3 is TGTGCCAGCAGCCTCCGAACAGGCAGCTCCTATAATTCACCCCTCCACTTT.

The chain is built from TRBV7-3 and TRBJ2-7; TRBD2 matches at 8 bases. CDR3 length: 15 amino acids. The germline CDR1 and CDR2 sequences are SGHTA and FQGTGA. The junction had 11 bases not matched to a gene; V was cut back by 5 bases and J by 5 bases. CDR3 sequence: CASSPNGGRSHEQYF. DNA of the CDR3: TGTGCCAGCAGCCCAAATGGCGGGAGGAGCCACGAGCAGTACTTC.

The chain is built from TRBV14 and TRBJ1-2, with D perhaps matching TRBD1 (6 bases). Germline assignment: CDR1 SGHDN and CDR2 FVKESK. The CDR3 extends over 15 amino acids. V was trimmed by 1 base and J by 2 bases, leaving 11 bases between them. CDR3 residues: CASSQALTGNYGYTF. The CDR3 bases are TGTGCCAGCAGCCAAGCACTTACAGGGAACTATGGCTACACCTTC.

The chain recombines TRBV30 with TRBJ1-2; TRBD1 might be the D (6 bases). CDR1 is GTSNPN and CDR2 is SVGIG in the germline V gene (reference sequence). Deletions cut 3 bases from V and 8 bases from J, with 10 bases between. CDR3 length: 11 amino acids. The CDR3 DNA reads as TGTGCCTGGAGCTCTGGGGGCGGCTACACCTTC. Its protein is CAWSSGGGYTF.

The J gene is TRBJ2-1, the V gene TRBV5-1; 12 bases map to TRBD2. Germline assignment: CDR1 SGHRS and CDR2 YFSETQ. CDR3 length: 18 amino acids. The J segment lost 0 bases and the V segment lost 0 bases, leaving 4 bases of the junction unmatched. The CDR3 nucleotides read TGCGCCAGCAGCTTGGAAACTAGCGGGGGGACCTCCTACAATGAGCAGTTCTTC. This translates into CASSLETSGGTSYNEQFF.

This chain connects TRBV18 to TRBJ2-5, with D hard to call. This CDR3 is built from 12 residues. Germline V gene lookup returns CDR1 KGHSH and CDR2 LQKENI. Trimming removed 3 bases from V and 0 bases from J, with 2 bases in between. The CDR3 DNA reads as TGTGCCAGCTCACCCTACCAAGAGACCCAGTACTTC. As protein: CASSPYQETQYF.

This chain joins TRBV9 and TRBJ1-3; TRBD1 aligns across 7 bases. J was trimmed by 2 bases and V by 3 bases; bases with no gene match: 2. CDR3 size: 14 residues. Germline V gene data show CDR1 as SGDLS and CDR2 as YYNGEE. CDR3 residues: CASSAQGTGNTIYF. The CDR3 nucleotides read TGTGCCAGCAGCGCACAGGGGACTGGAAACACCATATATTTT.

V usage is TRBV29-1 and J usage is TRBJ2-1, with unresolved D. In germline, CDR1 is SQVTM, CDR2 ANQGSEA. Trimming cost V 3 bases and J 3 bases, with 6 bases left between them. The CDR3 sequence is 12 residues long. The CDR3 DNA sequence: TGCAGCGTTGAGGTTAGCTACAATGAGCAGTTCTTC. It translates to CSVEVSYNEQFF.

The chain recombines TRBV4-3 with TRBJ2-7, with D possibly TRBD2 on 5 matching bases. The V end was cut by 0 bases, the J end by 2 bases, with 11 bases between. The CDR3 consists of 15 residues. The germline gives CDR1 LGHNA, CDR2 YSLEER. DNA of the CDR3: TGCGCCAGCAGCCAAGAGGGCCGGGGTCCCTACGAGCAGTACTTC. It translates to CASSQEGRGPYEQYF.

V usage is TRBV30 and J usage is TRBJ1-1; D gene uncertain. This CDR3 is built from 15 residues. CDR1 is GTSNPN, CDR2 SVGIG, per germline (reference sequence). Trimming stripped 2 bases from V and 1 base from J, with 14 bases between. Here the CDR3 reads CAWSIDTGSNTEAFF. CDR3 bases: TGTGCCTGGAGTATAGATACCGGGTCGAACACTGAAGCTTTCTTT.

This clone was counted only a few times. The CDR3 nucleotides are TGTGCCAGCAGATCGAGTCTTTTGGGTAGCGACGAGCAGTACTTC. This codes for CASRSSLLGSDEQYF. This sequence joins TRBV27 and TRBJ2-7; TRBD2 might be the D (5 bases). The CDR3 totals 15 residues. Looked up from germline, CDR1 is MNHEY and CDR2 is SMNVEV (reference sequence). V lost 6 bases, J lost 5 bases, and 20 bases lay in between.

The CDR3 DNA reads as TGTGCCAGCAGCTCAGGGGCGTCCTATGGCTACACCTTC. This encodes CASSSGASYGYTF. The J gene is TRBJ1-2, the V gene TRBV7-8; the D gene is possibly TRBD1 (6 bases). The length of the CDR3 is 13 residues. Trimming removed 4 bases from V and 4 bases from J, with 10 bases in between. Germline V CDR1 and CDR2: SGHVS, FQNEAQ.

This chain connects TRBV9 to TRBJ1-1; D may be TRBD1 (5 bases). Trimming removed 0 bases from V and 5 bases from J, with 8 bases in between. The CDR3 is 13 residues long. In germline, CDR1 is SGDLS, CDR2 YYNGEE. The CDR3: CASSVGDSTEAFF. The CDR3, as DNA: TGTGCCAGCAGCGTAGGGGACTCGACTGAAGCTTTCTTT.

This clone has just a few counts. The rearrangement links TRBV7-2 to TRBJ1-5; D is possibly TRBD1 (6 bases). This CDR3 has 14 amino acids. Trimming shortened V by 7 bases and J by 11 bases, and 21 bases separated the two germline ends. The germline V gene has CDR1 SGHTA and CDR2 FQGNSA. The CDR3 nucleotides read TGTGCCAGCAAATTGGACCGTGACCAGGGGTCCCAGCATTTT. It translates to CASKLDRDQGSQHF.

V usage is TRBV20-1 and J usage is TRBJ2-5; maybe TRBD2 (5 bases). Germline CDR1 reads DFQATT; CDR2 reads SNEGSKA (reference sequence). There are 11 residues in the CDR3. V was cut by 2 bases and J by 4 bases, with 5 bases left in between. The CDR3 sequence: CSARLAETQYF. The CDR3 region has the DNA TGCAGTGCTAGACTAGCAGAGACCCAGTACTTC.